The 21 T cell receptor beta chains in this list originate from one sample, sequenced in a study of STAT5B mutations in CD4+ large granular lymphocyte leukemia. Here immunoSEQ multiplex PCR was the method, and the copy in TCRdb shows in-frame clones only, minus some. In the table there are around 50,000 clones, approximately 84% of which are singletons. The sample was CD4+ T cells from blood buffy coats. These TCRs come from a human donor in good health.

The J gene is TRBJ1-2, the V gene TRBV19; 10 bases fit TRBD1. The CDR3 length is 15 residues. The V segment lost 7 bases and the J segment 8 bases; nucleotides outside the gene matches: 13. The V gene's germline CDR1 is LNHDA and CDR2 SQIVND (reference sequence). The CDR3, as DNA: TGTGCCAGTACCCTCCCCCTGGACAGGGGGGGAGGCTACACCTTC. It translates to CASTLPLDRGGGYTF.

The chain employs TRBV5-1 and TRBJ1-1, with D tentatively TRBD1 (5 bases). This CDR3 is 14 amino acids long. V was pared by 2 bases and J by 1 base, with 9 bases between. Germline V gives CDR1 SGHRS, CDR2 YFSETQ. The CDR3 loop is CASSLQVSNTEAFF. Written as DNA, the CDR3 is TGCGCCAGCAGCTTACAGGTATCGAACACTGAAGCTTTCTTT.

CDR3 protein: CASSVGRMTEAFF. DNA of the CDR3: TGTGCCAGCAGTGTTGGCCGTATGACTGAAGCTTTCTTT. The V call is TRBV6-4, the J call TRBJ1-1; no firm D call. CDR1 and CDR2 (germline): MRHNA, SNTAGT. Trimming cost V 4 bases and J 5 bases, with 11 bases left between them. The CDR3 has 13 amino acids.

Turning to this clone: Distinct nucleotide sequences in the sample also encode this CDR3. The CDR3 reads CSVAHSAGGPKNEQFF. CDR3 DNA: TGCAGCGTTGCCCACAGTGCGGGAGGGCCAAAGAATGAGCAGTTCTTC. The chain carries TRBV29-1 and TRBJ2-1, with 9 positions matching TRBD2. V lost 4 bases and J lost 7; bases outside the gene matches: 14. The length of the CDR3 is 16 residues. From germline, CDR1 is SQVTM and CDR2 ANQGSEA.

This chain uses TRBV29-1 with TRBJ2-1, with D perhaps matching TRBD2 (6 bases). Germline V gene lookup returns CDR1 SQVTM and CDR2 ANQGSEA. The V end was cut by 4 bases, the J end by 5 bases, with 12 bases between. The CDR3 runs 13 residues. DNA of the CDR3: TGCAGCGTTGGGCAGGGAGGCAACAATGAGCAGTTCTTC. Protein: CSVGQGGNNEQFF.

The rearrangement joins TRBV7-3 to TRBJ2-1; 7 positions match TRBD1. V lost 1 base, J lost 8 bases, and 2 bases stayed unmatched. Germline V gene lookup returns CDR1 SGHTA and CDR2 FQGTGA. The CDR3 totals 13 residues. The CDR3 DNA follows: TGTGCCAGCAGCTTAATCGGGACAGATGAGCAGTTCTTC. It translates to CASSLIGTDEQFF.

The gene calls are TRBV15 and TRBJ2-5; D call uncertain. Trimming removed 0 bases at V and 5 bases at J, with 7 bases between. Germline V gene sequence: CDR1 LNHNV, CDR2 YYDKDF (reference sequence). This CDR3 is 13 amino acids long. CDR3: CATSRDLRETQYF. The CDR3 region has the DNA TGTGCCACCAGCAGAGATCTCAGGGAGACCCAGTACTTC.

V is TRBV30 and J is TRBJ2-2, with 8 bases aligning to TRBD1. CDR1 GTSNPN and CDR2 SVGIG come from the germline V gene (reference sequence). This CDR3 region has 15 residues. After removal of 1 base from V and 8 bases from J, the junction contained 9 bases not matched to a gene. The CDR3 region is CAWSAMTGVAGELFF. CDR3 coding DNA: TGTGCCTGGAGTGCCATGACAGGGGTAGCTGGGGAGCTGTTTTTT.

V gene TRBV7-3 combines with J gene TRBJ2-5; 7 bases map to TRBD1. V dropped 1 base and J dropped 1; count of bases not matched to a gene: 3. Looked up from germline, CDR1 is SGHTA and CDR2 is FQGTGA. The CDR3 extends over 15 amino acids. The CDR3 nucleotides read TGTGCCAGCAGCTTAAATGCAGGGGGCCAAGAGACCCAGTACTTC. As protein: CASSLNAGGQETQYF.

The chain employs TRBV5-5 and TRBJ1-4, with TRBD1 as a possible D gene (5 bases). The germline gives CDR1 SGHKS, CDR2 YYEKEE (reference sequence). The V gene lost 4 bases and the J gene lost 4 bases, with 17 bases spanning the gap. The CDR3 spans 16 residues. CDR3 amino acids: CASSPSVERGNEKLFF. CDR3 DNA sequence: TGTGCCAGCAGCCCGTCGGTGGAAAGGGGTAATGAAAAACTGTTTTTT.

This clone was picked up one time. J is TRBJ1-1 and V is TRBV7-6; no clear D. Germline CDR1 and CDR2: SGHVS and FNYEAQ. The CDR3 has 15 amino acids. Trimming stripped 5 bases from V and 4 bases from J, with 17 bases between. CDR3 loop: CASSPGVGVVTEAFF. CDR3 sequence (DNA): TGTGCCAGCAGCCCGGGTGTTGGGGTGGTCACTGAAGCTTTCTTT.

The chain combines TRBV4-1 with TRBJ1-3, with D unclear. Trimming shortened V by 0 bases and J by 4 bases, and 13 bases separated the two germline ends. Germline V gives CDR1 MGHRA, CDR2 YSYEKL. The CDR3 runs 16 residues. Here the CDR3 reads CASSQDYRLVGNTIYF. DNA for the CDR3: TGCGCCAGCAGCCAAGATTATCGGTTGGTGGGAAACACCATATATTTT.

This chain connects TRBV7-3 to TRBJ1-1, with TRBD1 identical over 8 bases. The germline CDR1 and CDR2 sequences are SGHTA and FQGTGA. The CDR3 covers 14 residues. The J segment lost 1 base and the V segment lost 2 bases, leaving 0 bases of the junction unmatched. The CDR3 sequence is CASSLGTGNTEAFF. For the CDR3, the DNA is TGTGCCAGCAGCTTAGGGACAGGGAACACTGAAGCTTTCTTT.

The rearrangement links TRBV27 to TRBJ2-6; 12 positions agree with TRBD2. The CDR3 contains 20 residues. After removal of 5 bases from V and 0 bases from J, the junction contained 11 bases not matched to a gene. Germline CDR1 and CDR2: MNHEY and SMNVEV (reference sequence). The CDR3: CASSPSGLAGSISGANVLTF. CDR3 bases: TGTGCCAGCAGTCCTTCGGGACTAGCGGGTTCTATCTCTGGGGCCAACGTCCTGACTTTC. Complete variable domain (other parts from reference TRBV27 and TRBJ2-6): EAQVTQNPRYLITVTGKKLTVTCSQNMNHEYMSWYRQDPGLGLRQIYYSMNVEVTDKGDVPEGYKVSRKEKRNFPLILESPSPNQTSLYFCASSPSGLAGSISGANVLTFGAGSRLTVL.

The genes are TRBV6-5 and TRBJ1-4; D not certain. V lost 4 bases and J lost 7, with 4 bases in between. The CDR3 loop spans 11 amino acids. Germline CDR1 reads MNHEY; CDR2 reads SVGAGI. CDR3 sequence: CASSLGEKLFF. For the CDR3, the DNA is TGTGCCAGCAGTTTAGGTGAAAAACTGTTTTTT.

V usage is TRBV18 and J usage is TRBJ2-1, with D possibly being TRBD1 (6 bases). The ends were cut back, 3 bases at V and 7 bases at J, with 13 bases in the middle. CDR1 KGHSH and CDR2 LQKENI come from the germline V gene. The CDR3 spans 14 residues. The CDR3 here is CASSPPVGGNEQFF. DNA of the CDR3: TGTGCCAGCTCACCCCCCGTAGGGGGTAATGAGCAGTTCTTC.

V usage is TRBV5-1 and J usage is TRBJ2-1; 9 bases are a match to TRBD2. Germline lookup yields CDR1 SGHRS and CDR2 YFSETQ. V lost 0 bases, J lost 5 bases, and 3 bases stayed unmatched. The length of the CDR3 is 15 residues. The DNA for the CDR3 is TGCGCCAGCAGCTTGGTTAGCGGGAGCAACAATGAGCAGTTCTTC. Protein product: CASSLVSGSNNEQFF.

V gene TRBV5-1 combines with J gene TRBJ2-4; tentative D call: TRBD1 (6 bases). This CDR3 is 14 amino acids long. Deletions cut 4 bases from V and 1 base from J, with 9 bases between. Germline V gives CDR1 SGHRS, CDR2 YFSETQ. The CDR3 protein is CASSTDRAKNIQYF. The CDR3, as DNA: TGCGCCAGCAGCACTGACAGGGCCAAAAACATTCAGTACTTC. Complete variable domain (other parts from reference TRBV5-1 and TRBJ2-4): KAGVTQTPRYLIKTRGQQVTLSCSPISGHRSVSWYQQTPGQGLQFLFEYFSETQRNKGNFPGRFSGRQFSNSRSEMNVSTLELGDSALYLCASSTDRAKNIQYFGAGTRLSVL.

This clone appeared a few times. This chain links TRBV6-5 with TRBJ1-2, with 9 bases aligning to TRBD1. The trim removed 0 bases at V and 8 bases at J, leaving 4 bases unmatched. CDR1 MNHEY and CDR2 SVGAGI come from the germline V gene. The CDR3 length is 14 residues. For the CDR3, the DNA is TGTGCCAGCAGTTACTCGGGACAGGGAGCGGGCTACACCTTC. Amino acid sequence: CASSYSGQGAGYTF.

This clone came up once. Here the CDR3 DNA reads TGTGCCAGCAGCTTGGCCTTCTGGCTTGGGACACAACGCACAGATACGCAGTATTTT. This codes for CASSLAFWLGTQRTDTQYF. The V gene is TRBV5-6, the J gene TRBJ2-3; tentatively, D is TRBD1 (6 bases). Germline loops: CDR1 SGHDT, CDR2 YYEEEE. The ends were cut back, 0 bases at V and 1 base at J, with 21 bases in the middle. The CDR3 totals 19 residues.

This clone has a handful of counts. This chain links TRBV7-9 with TRBJ1-2; D not resolved. The CDR3 length is 13 residues. Germline loops: CDR1 SEHNR, CDR2 FQNEAQ (reference sequence). Trimming pared 5 bases from V and 8 bases from J, leaving 15 bases between. This CDR3 is CASSKGLSGGYTF. CDR3 DNA: TGTGCCAGCAGCAAAGGCCTATCGGGGGGCTACACCTTC.